Detailed here is one T cell receptor (beta chain). Germline V lookup: CDR1 LNHNV, CDR2 YYDKDF (reference sequence). The ends lost 4 bases at V and 10 bases at J; junction bases unmatched: 8. CDR3 length equals 15 residues. As processed by the authors: Reference gene primer amplification yielded estimated nucleated cell counts. Clones were sequenced by immunoSEQ multiplex PCR, and TCRdb holds only the in-frame ones, with some missing. V and J calls and clone size follow that table, whereas D and trimming were derived from the DNA. The table shows 200,000 to 250,000 clones, with 80% to 90% occurring only once. This sample was taken from a study of blood T cell repertoires in COVID-19. Study-level information: Samples taken during acute and convalescent COVID-19 were collected in the United States, Italy and Spain. Sources were T cells, B-cell-depleted T cells, or PBMCs; the material itself was cDNA or gDNA.

The chain recombines TRBV15 with TRBJ1-6, with 9 bases fitting TRBD1. Source material: peripheral blood. This clonotype was obtained from a middle-aged man with active or convalescent COVID-19. For the CDR3, the DNA is TGTGCCACCAGCACACTACAGGGGGCACAATCACCCCTCCACTTT. Its translation is CATSTLQGAQSPLHF. The full variable domain, completed using reference TRBV15 and TRBJ1-6, is DAMVIQNPRYQVTQFGKPVTLSCSQTLNHNVMYWYQQKSSQAPKLLFHYYDKDFNNEADTPDNFQSRRPNTSFCFLDIRSPGLGDTAMYLCATSTLQGAQSPLHFGNGTRLTVT.